A single sample gave rise to the 9 T cell receptor beta chains below, sequenced in a study of cytotoxic CD8 clonotypes in ibrutinib-treated CLL. Data came from immunoSEQ multiplex PCR; TCRdb stores just in-frame clones and leaves some out. This table holds tens of thousands of clones, about two thirds found once. The sequenced sample was PBMCs, obtained at disease progression, from a patient treated with ibrutinib. The receptor set was obtained from a human donor with chronic lymphocytic leukemia.

This sequence joins TRBV27 and TRBJ2-7, with 8 bases fitting TRBD2. CDR1 is MNHEY and CDR2 is SMNVEV in the germline V gene (reference sequence). J gave up 2 bases and V 5 bases, and 2 bases lay outside the gene matches. The CDR3 spans 13 residues. Written as DNA, the CDR3 is TGTGCCAGCAGTCAGGGACTAGCCTACGAGCAGTACTTC. This codes for CASSQGLAYEQYF.

The chain recombines TRBV10-1 with TRBJ2-4, with 7 bases matching TRBD2. This CDR3 has 14 residues. Germline trimming cut 0 bases from V and 8 bases from J; bases unmatched to any gene: 4. Germline values: CDR1 WNHNN, CDR2 SYGVQD (reference sequence). Written as DNA, the CDR3 is TGCGCCAGCAGTGAGTCAGGCGGGGGTGACATTCAGTACTTC. It encodes CASSESGGGDIQYF.

The chain links TRBV6-1 to TRBJ1-1; D remains unclear. The CDR3 runs to 13 residues. With 2 bases removed from V and 2 bases from J, the gap between germline ends came to 6 bases. The germline CDR1 and CDR2 sequences are MNHNS and SASEGT. The CDR3 DNA sequence: TGTGCCAGCAGTGAAAGTGTTAACACTGAAGCTTTCTTT. It yields the protein CASSESVNTEAFF.

This clone was observed a handful of times. The chain has TRBV9 and TRBJ2-1; 7 nucleotides line up with TRBD1. This CDR3 is 15 amino acids long. Germline values: CDR1 SGDLS, CDR2 YYNGEE. Losses at the gene ends were 3 bases for V and 6 bases for J; bases not matched to a gene: 9. This CDR3 reads CASSGAGGTFNEQFF. The DNA for the CDR3 is TGTGCCAGCAGCGGGGCAGGGGGTACATTCAATGAGCAGTTCTTC.

The DNA for the CDR3 is TGTGCCAGCAGGTCCCCGCGGCGGGAGGTCCCCTACGAGCAGTACTTC. Its translation: CASRSPRREVPYEQYF. The chain is built from TRBV28 and TRBJ2-7; TRBD2 agrees at 8 bases. CDR3 length: 16 residues. Germline CDR1 reads MDHEN; CDR2 reads SYDVKM. V lost 6 bases to trimming and J lost 2 bases; unmatched junction nucleotides: 12.

This clone was detected a few times. The chain has TRBV4-1 and TRBJ2-7, with 9 nucleotides matching TRBD2. Germline V gene data show CDR1 as MGHRA and CDR2 as YSYEKL. Unmatched junction bases numbered 7, after V lost 0 bases and J lost 1 base. The CDR3 has 17 amino acids. CDR3 protein: CASSQDGSGRGSYEQYF. CDR3 bases: TGCGCCAGCAGCCAAGATGGTAGCGGGAGAGGATCCTACGAGCAGTACTTC.

The genes are TRBV19 and TRBJ1-1; D gene unclear. V was pared by 5 bases and J by 1 base, with 14 bases between. This CDR3 contains 15 residues. Germline CDR1 LNHDA, CDR2 SQIVND (reference sequence). CDR3 sequence: CASSSRGGRNTEAFF. CDR3 in DNA: TGTGCCAGTAGTTCCCGGGGAGGGAGGAACACTGAAGCTTTCTTT.

The rearrangement links TRBV7-9 to TRBJ2-1, with D possibly being TRBD2 (6 bases). CDR1 and CDR2 (germline): SEHNR, FQNEAQ (reference sequence). The V end lost 6 bases, the J end lost 1 base, and 19 bases lay between the germline ends. This CDR3 contains 17 residues. The CDR3 sequence: CASSGRVGGLSYNEQFF. In DNA, the CDR3 is TGTGCCAGCAGTGGAAGGGTAGGAGGGTTGTCCTACAATGAGCAGTTCTTC.

The chain carries TRBV29-1 and TRBJ2-7, with D hard to call. The germline V gene encodes CDR1 SQVTM and CDR2 ANQGSEA. CDR3 length: 13 amino acids. Trimming removed 3 bases from V and 6 bases from J, with 15 bases in between. CDR3 amino acids: CSVEGQRYSEQYF. CDR3 bases: TGCAGCGTTGAGGGTCAAAGGTATAGCGAGCAGTACTTC.